This T cell receptor (beta chain) was sequenced during a study of shared clonotypes between healthy human individuals. Findings of the study overall: Richness estimates generally favored naive over memory subsets. Rarefaction demonstrated incomplete sorted-subset sequencing despite large depth. Clonotypes which were not shared had lower generation probabilities than clonotypes that all four donors shared.

J was trimmed by 6 bases and V by 5 bases; bases with no gene match: 12. This CDR3 is 16 amino acids long. CDR1 SGHDN and CDR2 FVKESK come from the germline V gene. This clone was observed once. Its antigen is currently unknown. Using immunoSEQ multiplex PCR, the repertoire was profiled, and TCRdb retains in-frame clones only, with some absent. The sample yields around 88,000 clones, approximately 63% seen once. This clonotype was sampled from a man between 25 and 39 years old in good health. Sequencing used memory CD8+ T cells sorted from blood. Subset in this sample: CD45RO+ cells pooled with CCR7-negative TemRA cells. The chain couples TRBV14 to TRBJ2-1; 8 nucleotides agree with TRBD1. CDR3 bases: TGTGCCAGCAGCAAAACAGGGGGTAGCTTAAGCAATGAGCAGTTCTTC. Protein: CASSKTGGSLSNEQFF.